Listed below are T cell receptor beta chains from one sample, sequenced in a study of shared clonotypes between healthy human individuals. Produced via immunoSEQ multiplex PCR; TCRdb's table is partial and in-frame only. Of about 2 million clones detected, about 94% appear once; the ten largest clones hold 1.2%. Sequencing was carried out using naive CD8+ T cells sorted from blood. These TCRs come from a man between 18 and 35 years old in good health. Each CDR3 is given with its conserved first and last residue. Fields, in order: CDR3 protein, CDR3 DNA, clone size, J gene, V gene, D gene. The D gene is left open where the match is weak. Size is omitted from some rows. Given values are once, few, many or a class for expanded clones.

CASSRSGGANEQFF TGTGCCAGCAGTAGAAGCGGGGGGGCCAATGAGCAGTTCTTC . TRBJ2-1 TRBV6-6 TRBD2
CASSEGLAGVTGELFF TGTGCCAGCAGTGAAGGACTAGCGGGAGTCACCGGGGAGCTGTTTTTT once TRBJ2-2 TRBV2 TRBD2
CASSQDREILSRYEQYF TGTGCCAGCAGTCAGGACAGGGAGATCCTCTCCCGCTACGAGCAGTACTTC . TRBJ2-7 TRBV28 TRBD1
CASSGGTTEQYF TGTGCCAGCAGCGGAGGGACAACCGAGCAGTACTTC once TRBJ2-7 TRBV5-6 .
CASGSSSTDTQYF TGTGCCAGCGGCTCCTCAAGCACAGATACGCAGTATTTT . TRBJ2-3 TRBV7-9 .
CASSSWGAGGHPEQFF TGTGCCAGCAGTTCATGGGGAGCGGGAGGGCATCCTGAGCAGTTCTTC . TRBJ2-1 TRBV27 TRBD2
CASRRDRVTDTQYF TGTGCCAGCAGGCGGGACAGGGTCACAGATACGCAGTATTTT . TRBJ2-3 TRBV27 TRBD1
CASSQDIGYEQYF TGCGCCAGCAGCCAAGATATCGGGTACGAGCAGTACTTC . TRBJ2-7 TRBV4-3 .
CACNRNTEAFF TGTGCCTGTAACAGGAACACTGAAGCTTTCTTT few TRBJ1-1 TRBV30 .
CASSQGYRDRGETQYF TGCGCCAGCAGCCAAGGCTATAGGGACAGAGGAGAGACCCAGTACTTC . TRBJ2-5 TRBV4-1 TRBD1
CATDSQFYEQYF TGTGCCACCGACTCTCAATTCTACGAGCAGTACTTC few TRBJ2-7 TRBV6-1 .
CASSLNRDTGELFF TGTGCCAGCAGTTTGAACAGAGACACCGGGGAGCTGTTTTTT . TRBJ2-2 TRBV27 .
CASTPGTGTGELFF TGTGCCAGCACCCCTGGGACAGGGACCGGGGAGCTGTTTTTT . TRBJ2-2 TRBV27 TRBD1
CASTRQESSYEQYF TGTGCCAGCACAAGACAGGAGAGCTCCTACGAGCAGTACTTC once TRBJ2-7 TRBV6-1 .
CASSVGRGPNQPQHF TGTGCCAGCAGCGTAGGGCGCGGGCCCAATCAGCCCCAGCATTTT . TRBJ1-5 TRBV9 .
CSADGTQYF TGCAGTGCGGACGGGACCCAGTACTTC . TRBJ2-5 TRBV20-1 .
CASSFRIVEQFF TGTGCCAGCAGTTTCAGAATCGTTGAGCAGTTCTTC . TRBJ2-1 TRBV6-6 .
CASSPPGQGHEKLFF TGTGCCAGCAGCCCACCGGGACAGGGACATGAAAAACTGTTTTTT . TRBJ1-4 TRBV7-9 TRBD1
CASSLNAGQGIEKLFF TGTGCCAGCAGCTTAAATGCAGGACAGGGGATTGAAAAACTGTTTTTT . TRBJ1-4 TRBV11-2 TRBD1
CASSLALAGPGTDTQYF TGTGCCAGCAGCTTAGCCCTAGCGGGCCCCGGCACAGATACGCAGTATTTT . TRBJ2-3 TRBV13 TRBD2
CASSRAPAGGDNEQFF TGTGCCAGCAGCCGTGCCCCAGCGGGAGGGGACAATGAGCAGTTCTTC . TRBJ2-1 TRBV11-2 TRBD2
CAISESATGEAGFEQFF TGTGCCATCAGTGAGTCCGCGACAGGGGAGGCAGGCTTTGAGCAGTTCTTC . TRBJ2-1 TRBV10-3 TRBD1
CAWSVLVFTQYF TGTGCCTGGAGTGTATTAGTCTTTACGCAGTATTTT . TRBJ2-3 TRBV30 .
CASNNGAGPSYEQYF TGTGCCAGCAATAATGGGGCAGGGCCATCCTACGAGCAGTACTTC . TRBJ2-7 TRBV28 .
CASSPETGSGNTIYF TGTGCCAGCAGCCCTGAAACCGGCTCTGGAAACACCATATATTTT . TRBJ1-3 TRBV5-4 .
CASSWWQGLNQPQHF TGTGCCAGCAGTTGGTGGCAGGGGCTCAATCAGCCCCAGCATTTT . TRBJ1-5 TRBV28 .
CASSQDFYGGELFF TGCGCCAGCAGCCAAGATTTTTATGGCGGGGAGCTGTTTTTT . TRBJ2-2 TRBV4-1 .
CASHKTGTSNQPQHF TGTGCCAGCCACAAAACAGGTACGAGCAATCAGCCCCAGCATTTT . TRBJ1-5 TRBV2 .
CASSKGRSREKLFF TGTGCCAGCAGCAAGGGGAGATCTAGGGAAAAACTGTTTTTT . TRBJ1-4 TRBV21-1 .
CASSNGGQGPNYGYTF TGTGCCAGTAGTAATGGGGGACAGGGCCCTAACTATGGCTACACCTTC . TRBJ1-2 TRBV19 TRBD1
CAISESNWDSSNYGYTF TGTGCCATCAGTGAGTCGAATTGGGACAGTTCTAACTATGGCTACACCTTC . TRBJ1-2 TRBV10-3 TRBD1
CASTSSGTSSYEQYF TGTGCCAGTACTTCATCCGGGACGAGCTCCTACGAGCAGTACTTC . TRBJ2-7 TRBV19 .
CASSQVTARPTDTQYF TGCGCCAGCAGCCAAGTTACGGCTAGACCCACAGATACGCAGTATTTT . TRBJ2-3 TRBV4-1 .
CASSQDWGHSGAYNEQFF TGCGCCAGCAGCCAAGATTGGGGTCATAGCGGGGCCTACAATGAGCAGTTCTTC . TRBJ2-1 TRBV4-3 TRBD2
CASSVEGSYNEQFF TGCGCCAGCAGTGTGGAGGGGAGCTACAATGAGCAGTTCTTC . TRBJ2-1 TRBV5-1 .
CASSLFVRADEQYF TGTGCCAGCAGCTTGTTTGTCAGGGCCGACGAGCAGTACTTC . TRBJ2-7 TRBV7-2 .
CASSPGQGITGELFF TGTGCCAGCAGTCCCGGACAGGGCATCACCGGGGAGCTGTTTTTT . TRBJ2-2 TRBV28 TRBD1
CASSLENSAEAFF TGTGCCAGCAGCTTAGAAAATTCCGCTGAAGCTTTCTTT . TRBJ1-1 TRBV11-2 .
CASSESPLGEGAEAFF TGCGCCAGCAGTGAGTCACCATTGGGGGAAGGGGCTGAAGCTTTCTTT . TRBJ1-1 TRBV10-1 .
CASSYASGANTGELFF TGTGCCAGCAGTTACGCATCGGGTGCCAACACCGGGGAGCTGTTTTTT . TRBJ2-2 TRBV6-5 .
CASSSSGGAGEQYF TGTGCCAGCAGTTCCAGCGGGGGGGCGGGTGAGCAGTACTTC . TRBJ2-7 TRBV28 TRBD2
CASSLRGLTLYEQYF TGTGCCAGCAGTTTGCGGGGACTCACCTTATACGAGCAGTACTTC . TRBJ2-7 TRBV28 .
CASSIVGGEAFF TGTGCCAGTAGTATAGTCGGAGGTGAAGCTTTCTTT few TRBJ1-1 TRBV19 .
CASSFRGLAKNIQYF TGCGCCAGCAGCTTTAGGGGCTTAGCCAAAAACATTCAGTACTTC . TRBJ2-4 TRBV5-1 .
CASSTGGDFGELFF TGTGCCAGCAGCACAGGTGGGGATTTCGGGGAGCTGTTTTTT . TRBJ2-2 TRBV7-9 .
CASSPRDRVFYEQYF TGTGCCAGCAGCCCCCGGGACAGGGTTTTCTACGAGCAGTACTTC . TRBJ2-7 TRBV11-1 TRBD1